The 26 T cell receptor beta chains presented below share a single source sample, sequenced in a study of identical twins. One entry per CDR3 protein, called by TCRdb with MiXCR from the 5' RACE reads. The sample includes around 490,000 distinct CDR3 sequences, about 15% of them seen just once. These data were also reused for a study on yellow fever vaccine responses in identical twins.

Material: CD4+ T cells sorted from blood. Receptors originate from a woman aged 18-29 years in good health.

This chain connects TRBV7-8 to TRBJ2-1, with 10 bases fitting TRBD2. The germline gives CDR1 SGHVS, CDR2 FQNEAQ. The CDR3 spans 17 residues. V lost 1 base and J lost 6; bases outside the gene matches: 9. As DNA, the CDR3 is TGTGCCAGCAGCTTAGTGTTAGTAGCGGGAGGAGCCAATGAGCAGTTCTTC. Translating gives CASSLVLVAGGANEQFF.

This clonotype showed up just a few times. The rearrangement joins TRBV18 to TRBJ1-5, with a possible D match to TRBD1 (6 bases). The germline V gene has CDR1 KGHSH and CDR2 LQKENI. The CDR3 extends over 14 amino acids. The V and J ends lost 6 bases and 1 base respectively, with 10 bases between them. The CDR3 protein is CASSPGVSNQPQHF. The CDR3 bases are TGTGCCAGCTCCCCAGGGGTGAGCAATCAGCCCCAGCATTTT.

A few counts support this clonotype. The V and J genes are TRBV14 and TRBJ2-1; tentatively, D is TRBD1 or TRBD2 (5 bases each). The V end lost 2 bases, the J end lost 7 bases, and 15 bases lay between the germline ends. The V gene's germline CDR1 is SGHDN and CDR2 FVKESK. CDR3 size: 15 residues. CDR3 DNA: TGTGCCAGCAGCCAACCGCGAGGGGCGGAAAATGAGCAGTTCTTC. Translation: CASSQPRGAENEQFF.

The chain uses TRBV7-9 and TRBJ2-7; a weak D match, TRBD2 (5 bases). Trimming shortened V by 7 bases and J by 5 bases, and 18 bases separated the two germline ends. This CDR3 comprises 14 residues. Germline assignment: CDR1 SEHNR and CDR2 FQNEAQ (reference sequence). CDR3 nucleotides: TGTGCCAGCACCGTTAGGGTCGGGGAAAACGAGCAGTACGTC. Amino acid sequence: CASTVRVGENEQYV.

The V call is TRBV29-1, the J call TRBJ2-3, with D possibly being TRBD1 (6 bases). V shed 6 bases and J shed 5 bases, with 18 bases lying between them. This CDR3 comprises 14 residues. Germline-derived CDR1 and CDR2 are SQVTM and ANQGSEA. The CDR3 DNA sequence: TGCAGCGTCCCAGGCGAAGGGGGTATAGATACGCAGTATTTT. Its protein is CSVPGEGGIDTQYF.

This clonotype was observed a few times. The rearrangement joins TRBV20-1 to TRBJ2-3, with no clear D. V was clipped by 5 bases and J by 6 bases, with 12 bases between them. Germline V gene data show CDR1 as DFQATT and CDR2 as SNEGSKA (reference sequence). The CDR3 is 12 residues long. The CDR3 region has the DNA TGCAGTGCTCAATCCTCCACCGATACGCAGTATTTT. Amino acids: CSAQSSTDTQYF.

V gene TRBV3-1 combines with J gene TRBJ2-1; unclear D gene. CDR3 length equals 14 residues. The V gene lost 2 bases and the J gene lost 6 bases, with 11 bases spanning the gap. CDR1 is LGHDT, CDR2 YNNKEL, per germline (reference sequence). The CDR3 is CASSQRAVGNEQFF. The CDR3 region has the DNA TGTGCCAGCAGCCAACGCGCAGTTGGCAATGAGCAGTTCTTC.

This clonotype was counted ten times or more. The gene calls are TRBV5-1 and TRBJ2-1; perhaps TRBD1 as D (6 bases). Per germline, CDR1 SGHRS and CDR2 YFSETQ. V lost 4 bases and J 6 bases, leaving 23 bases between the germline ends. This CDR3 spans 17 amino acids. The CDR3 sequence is CASSPLAGDTAGNEQFF. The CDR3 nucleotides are TGCGCCAGCAGCCCCTTGGCCGGGGACACCGCCGGCAATGAGCAGTTCTTC.

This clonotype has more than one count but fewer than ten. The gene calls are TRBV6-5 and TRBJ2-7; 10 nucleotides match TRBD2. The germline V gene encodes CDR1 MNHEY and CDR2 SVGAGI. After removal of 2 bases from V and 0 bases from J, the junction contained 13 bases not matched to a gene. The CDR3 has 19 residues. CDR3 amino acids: CASSYVSASGRGSSYEQYF. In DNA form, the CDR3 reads TGTGCCAGCAGTTACGTGTCGGCTAGCGGGAGAGGAAGCTCCTACGAGCAGTACTTC.

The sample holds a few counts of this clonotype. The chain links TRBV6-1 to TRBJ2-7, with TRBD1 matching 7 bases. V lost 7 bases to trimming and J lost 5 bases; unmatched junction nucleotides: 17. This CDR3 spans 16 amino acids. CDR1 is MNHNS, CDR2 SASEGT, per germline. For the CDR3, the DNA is TGTGCCAGCAAACTGGCCCCCGACAGGGAAATCCACGAGCAGTACGTC. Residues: CASKLAPDREIHEQYV.

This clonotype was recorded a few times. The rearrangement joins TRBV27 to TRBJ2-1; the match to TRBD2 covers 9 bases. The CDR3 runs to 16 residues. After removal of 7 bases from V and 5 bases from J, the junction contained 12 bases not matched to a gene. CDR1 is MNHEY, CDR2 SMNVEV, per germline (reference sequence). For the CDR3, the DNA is TGTGCCAGCACCCAAATGGTGACTAGCGGACACAATGAGCAGTTCTTC. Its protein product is CASTQMVTSGHNEQFF.

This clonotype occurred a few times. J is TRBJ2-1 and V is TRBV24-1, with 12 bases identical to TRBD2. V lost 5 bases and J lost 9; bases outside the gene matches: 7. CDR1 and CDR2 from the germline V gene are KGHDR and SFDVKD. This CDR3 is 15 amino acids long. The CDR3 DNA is TGTGCCACCAGTGGTTGGGCTAGCGGGGGGGGTGAGCAGTTCTTC. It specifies CATSGWASGGGEQFF.

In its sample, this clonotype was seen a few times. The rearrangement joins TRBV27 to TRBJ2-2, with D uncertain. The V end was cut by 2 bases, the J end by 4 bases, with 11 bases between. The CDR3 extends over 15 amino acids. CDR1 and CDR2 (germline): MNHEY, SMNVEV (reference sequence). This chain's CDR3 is CASSLGSATTGELFF. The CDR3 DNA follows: TGTGCCAGCAGTTTAGGGTCAGCCACCACCGGGGAGCTGTTTTTT.

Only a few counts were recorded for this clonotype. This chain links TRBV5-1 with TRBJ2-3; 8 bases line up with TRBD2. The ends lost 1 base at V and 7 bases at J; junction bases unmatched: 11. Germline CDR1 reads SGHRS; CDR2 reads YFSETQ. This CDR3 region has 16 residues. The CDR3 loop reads CASSLLTGGASNTQYF. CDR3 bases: TGCGCCAGCAGCTTGTTAACGGGGGGGGCCAGTAATACGCAGTATTTT.

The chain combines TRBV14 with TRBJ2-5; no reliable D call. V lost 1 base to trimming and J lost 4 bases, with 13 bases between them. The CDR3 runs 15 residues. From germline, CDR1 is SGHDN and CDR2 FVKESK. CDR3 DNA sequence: TGTGCCAGCAGCCAAGTTATAGTCCCCCCAGAGACCCAGTACTTC. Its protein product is CASSQVIVPPETQYF.

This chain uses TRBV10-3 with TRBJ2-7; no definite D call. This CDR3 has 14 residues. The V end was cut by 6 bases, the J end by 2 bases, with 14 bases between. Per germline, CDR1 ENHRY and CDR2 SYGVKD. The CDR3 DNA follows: TGTGCCATCAGGGAAGGACCGATGCCCTACGAGCAGTACTTC. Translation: CAIREGPMPYEQYF.

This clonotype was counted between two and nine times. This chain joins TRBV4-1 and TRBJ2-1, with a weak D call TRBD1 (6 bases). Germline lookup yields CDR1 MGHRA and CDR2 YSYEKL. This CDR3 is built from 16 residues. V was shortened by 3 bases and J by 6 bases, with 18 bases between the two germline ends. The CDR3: CASSQRTVKAGNEQFF. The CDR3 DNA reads TGCGCCAGCAGCCAGAGGACAGTCAAAGCCGGCAATGAGCAGTTCTTC.

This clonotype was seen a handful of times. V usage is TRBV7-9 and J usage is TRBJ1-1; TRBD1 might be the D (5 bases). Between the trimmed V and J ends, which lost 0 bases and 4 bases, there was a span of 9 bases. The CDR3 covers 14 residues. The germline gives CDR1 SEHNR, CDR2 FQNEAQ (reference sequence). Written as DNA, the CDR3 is TGTGCCAGCAGCTTAGCCGGCGGGGCCACTGAAGCTTTCTTT. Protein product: CASSLAGGATEAFF.

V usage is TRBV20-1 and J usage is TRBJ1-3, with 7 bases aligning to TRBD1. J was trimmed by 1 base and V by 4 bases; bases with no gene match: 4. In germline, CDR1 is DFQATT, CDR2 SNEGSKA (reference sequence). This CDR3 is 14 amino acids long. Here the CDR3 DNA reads TGCAGTGCTAACCGACAGGGATCTGGAAACACCATATATTTT. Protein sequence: CSANRQGSGNTIYF.

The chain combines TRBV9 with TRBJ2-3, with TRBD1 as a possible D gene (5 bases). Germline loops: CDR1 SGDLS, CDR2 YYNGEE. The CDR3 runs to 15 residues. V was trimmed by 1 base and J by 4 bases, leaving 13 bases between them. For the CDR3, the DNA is TGTGCCAGCAGCGTAAGGCAGGGTGTAGCAGATACGCAGTATTTT. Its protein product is CASSVRQGVADTQYF.

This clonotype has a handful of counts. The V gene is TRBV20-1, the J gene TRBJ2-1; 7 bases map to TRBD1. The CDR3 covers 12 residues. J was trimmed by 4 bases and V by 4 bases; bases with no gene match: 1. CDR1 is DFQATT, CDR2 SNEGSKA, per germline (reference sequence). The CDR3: CSATDRYNEQFF. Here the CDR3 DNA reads TGCAGTGCTACGGACAGGTACAATGAGCAGTTCTTC.

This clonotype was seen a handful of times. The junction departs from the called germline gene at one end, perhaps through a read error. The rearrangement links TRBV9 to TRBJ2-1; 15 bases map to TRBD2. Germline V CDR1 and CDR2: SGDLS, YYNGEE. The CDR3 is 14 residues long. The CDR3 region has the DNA TGTGCCAGCAGCGGGACTAGCGGGGGGGAACCGATTAGCTTC. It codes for CASSGTSGGEPISF.

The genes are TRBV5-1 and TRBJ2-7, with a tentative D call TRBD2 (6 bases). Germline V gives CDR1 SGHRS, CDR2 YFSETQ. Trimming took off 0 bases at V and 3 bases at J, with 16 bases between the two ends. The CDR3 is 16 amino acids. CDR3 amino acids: CASSLAEGGIVYEQYF. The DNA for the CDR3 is TGCGCCAGCAGCTTGGCCGAAGGCGGGATAGTCTACGAGCAGTACTTC.

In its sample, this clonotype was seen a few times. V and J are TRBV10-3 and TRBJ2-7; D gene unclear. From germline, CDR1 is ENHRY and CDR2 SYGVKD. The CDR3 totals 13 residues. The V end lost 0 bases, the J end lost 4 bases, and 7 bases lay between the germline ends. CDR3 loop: CAISESQFYEQYF. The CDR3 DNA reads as TGTGCCATCAGTGAGTCTCAGTTTTACGAGCAGTACTTC.

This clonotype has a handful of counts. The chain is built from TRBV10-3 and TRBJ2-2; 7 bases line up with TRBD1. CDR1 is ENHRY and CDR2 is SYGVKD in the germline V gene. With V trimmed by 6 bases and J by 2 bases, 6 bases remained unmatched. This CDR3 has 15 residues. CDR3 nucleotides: TGTGCCATCAGCCCCGGGACAGCAAACACCGGGGAGCTGTTTTTT. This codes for CAISPGTANTGELFF.

CDR3 coding DNA: TGTGCCAGCAGTCAGAACCAGTATCTCTACAATGAGCAGTTCTTC. Protein: CASSQNQYLYNEQFF. V is TRBV28 and J is TRBJ2-1; D ambiguous. The CDR3 runs 15 residues. V lost 5 bases to trimming and J lost 3 bases, with 14 bases between them. Germline V gene data show CDR1 as MDHEN and CDR2 as SYDVKM. The whole variable domain, filled in from reference TRBV28 and TRBJ2-1, reads DVKVTQSSRYLVKRTGEKVFLECVQDMDHENMFWYRQDPGLGLRLIYFSYDVKMKEKGDIPEGYSVSREKKERFSLILESASTNQTSMYLCASSQNQYLYNEQFFGPGTRLTVL.